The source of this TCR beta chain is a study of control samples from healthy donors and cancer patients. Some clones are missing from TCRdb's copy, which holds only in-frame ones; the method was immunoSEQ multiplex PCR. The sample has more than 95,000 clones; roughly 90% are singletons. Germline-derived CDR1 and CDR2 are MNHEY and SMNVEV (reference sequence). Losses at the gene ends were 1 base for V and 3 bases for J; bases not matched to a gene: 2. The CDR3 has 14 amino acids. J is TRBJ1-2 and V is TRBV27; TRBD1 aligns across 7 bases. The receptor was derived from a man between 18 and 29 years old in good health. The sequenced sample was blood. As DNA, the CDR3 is TGTGCCAGCAGTTTATTGACAGGGCACTATGGCTACACCTTC. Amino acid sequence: CASSLLTGHYGYTF.